Below are 18 T cell receptor beta chains sequenced from a single sample in a study of blood T cell repertoires in COVID-19 (dated by TCRdb to about 2020). To prepare the library, the immunoSEQ multiplex PCR assay was applied. In TCRdb, the immuneACCESS table is reduced to in-frame sequences with V and J assigned. These tables do not hold every clone; where another copy was compared, an unresolved V gene accounts for under half, and the others remain unexplained. Across this sample there are 200,000 to 250,000 clones, with around 80% seen only once. The biggest ten clones account for 15% to 20% of the sample. The specimen sequenced was peripheral blood. The receptors here all came from a man aged 25 to 40 with active or convalescent COVID-19.

The table lists this clone with a few counts. The rearrangement links TRBV7-2 to TRBJ2-2, with 8 bases that match TRBD2. This CDR3 contains 15 residues. J was trimmed by 6 bases and V by 2 bases; bases with no gene match: 5. The germline gives CDR1 SGHTA, CDR2 FQGNSA. The CDR3 DNA sequence: TGTGCCAGCAGCTTATGGCGGGAGGCCTCCGGGGAGCTGTTTTTT. This sequence encodes CASSLWREASGELFF.

The V and J genes are TRBV19 and TRBJ2-7; D remains ambiguous. Deletions cut 3 bases from V and 5 bases from J, with 17 bases between. Germline V gene data show CDR1 as LNHDA and CDR2 as SQIVND (reference sequence). The CDR3 is made up of 15 amino acids. The CDR3 loop reads CASSIFGELSHEQYF. As DNA, the CDR3 is TGTGCCAGTAGTATTTTTGGAGAGTTGTCCCACGAGCAGTACTTC.

J is TRBJ2-5 and V is TRBV18, with 9 bases that match TRBD2. Germline CDR1 and CDR2: KGHSH and LQKENI. The CDR3 consists of 16 residues. The junction had 8 bases not matched to a gene; V was cut back by 2 bases and J by 4 bases. Here the CDR3 DNA reads TGTGCCAGCTCACCAAGCAGCGGGAGGCCTGGAGAGACCCAGTACTTC. Protein sequence: CASSPSSGRPGETQYF.

The chain has TRBV7-9 and TRBJ2-2, with 7 bases identical to TRBD1. Germline CDR1 reads SEHNR; CDR2 reads FQNEAQ (reference sequence). The CDR3 runs to 16 residues. With 7 bases clipped from V and 5 bases from J, the junction kept 13 bases outside the gene matches. This CDR3 is CASTPKGDSLTGELFF. The CDR3 DNA follows: TGTGCCAGCACCCCTAAGGGGGACAGCTTAACCGGGGAGCTGTTTTTT.

The rearrangement joins TRBV4-2 to TRBJ1-1; D is perhaps TRBD1 (6 bases). Deletions cut 0 bases from V and 4 bases from J, with 9 bases between. Looked up from germline, CDR1 is LGHNA and CDR2 is YNFKEQ. The CDR3 has 14 residues. The chain's CDR3 is CASSQEGRGTEAFF. CDR3 coding DNA: TGTGCCAGCAGCCAAGAAGGCAGGGGCACTGAAGCTTTCTTT.

This sequence joins TRBV6-5 and TRBJ1-2; possibly TRBD1 for D (5 bases). This CDR3 spans 13 amino acids. V was clipped by 0 bases and J by 4 bases, with 6 bases between them. Germline V lookup: CDR1 MNHEY, CDR2 SVGAGI. The CDR3 is CASSYSGGYGYTF. In DNA form, the CDR3 reads TGTGCCAGCAGTTACTCGGGGGGCTATGGCTACACCTTC.

V and J are TRBV7-2 and TRBJ1-2; 7 bases are shared with TRBD1. CDR1 is SGHTA, CDR2 FQGNSA, per germline. This CDR3 region has 15 residues. After removal of 3 bases from V and 2 bases from J, the junction contained 6 bases not matched to a gene. CDR3 sequence: CASSLGGQENYGYTF. Here the CDR3 DNA reads TGTGCCAGCAGCTTGGGAGGACAGGAGAACTATGGCTACACCTTC.

The chain couples TRBV11-2 to TRBJ2-2; TRBD2 is a possible D gene (6 bases). The CDR3 contains 15 residues. Trimming pared 1 base from V and 4 bases from J, leaving 10 bases between. Germline-derived CDR1 and CDR2 are SGHAT and FQNNGV. CDR3 nucleotides: TGTGCCAGCAGCTTAGGAGGAGGGGTCACCGGGGAGCTGTTTTTT. Its protein product is CASSLGGGVTGELFF.

The CDR3 DNA sequence: TGCGCCAGCAGCTTACTAGGTAGTAGAGATACGCAGTATTTT. Translation gives CASSLLGSRDTQYF. J is TRBJ2-3 and V is TRBV5-1; maybe TRBD2 (5 bases). Trimming took 2 bases from V and 5 from J, leaving 12 bases between them. This CDR3 is built from 14 residues. Germline V gene data show CDR1 as SGHRS and CDR2 as YFSETQ.

This clone has only a few counts. The gene calls are TRBV19 and TRBJ2-5; maybe TRBD2 (5 bases). The CDR3 loop spans 11 amino acids. Trimming cost V 9 bases and J 5 bases, with 10 bases left between them. Per germline, CDR1 LNHDA and CDR2 SQIVND (reference sequence). CDR3 sequence: CASGSGETQYF. As DNA, the CDR3 is TGTGCCAGCGGGTCGGGGGAGACCCAGTACTTC.

The gene calls are TRBV6-5 and TRBJ2-2, with D perhaps matching TRBD1 (6 bases). Trimming removed 6 bases from V and 1 base from J, with 9 bases in between. CDR3 length: 14 residues. Per the germline V gene, CDR1 is MNHEY and CDR2 is SVGAGI. In DNA form, the CDR3 reads TGTGCCAGCAGGATGACAGGGAACACCGGGGAGCTGTTTTTT. It yields the protein CASRMTGNTGELFF.

This clone has a handful of counts. V is TRBV7-2 and J is TRBJ1-2, with 9 nucleotides matching TRBD1. The CDR3 is made up of 15 amino acids. Germline CDR1 SGHTA, CDR2 FQGNSA. V shed 5 bases and J 5 bases; nucleotides not matched to a gene: 9. The CDR3 here is CASSPRTGVQYGYTF. CDR3 sequence (DNA): TGTGCCAGCAGCCCTCGGACAGGGGTCCAGTATGGCTACACCTTC.

J is TRBJ2-3 and V is TRBV13; D possibly corresponds to TRBD1 (8 bases). The V end was cut by 3 bases, the J end by 2 bases, with 15 bases between. This CDR3 has 16 residues. Per germline, CDR1 PRHDT and CDR2 FYEKMQ (reference sequence). In DNA form, the CDR3 reads TGTGCCAGCAGCTTGGGGGGGACAGGAACCACAGATACGCAGTATTTT. It encodes CASSLGGTGTTDTQYF.

V is TRBV4-1 and J is TRBJ1-5; maybe TRBD1 (5 bases). Germline CDR1 MGHRA, CDR2 YSYEKL. There are 15 residues in the CDR3. Trimming pared 0 bases from V and 5 bases from J, leaving 11 bases between. Here the CDR3 reads CASSQDGQGYQPQHF. In nucleotides, the CDR3 is TGCGCCAGCAGCCAAGATGGCCAGGGCTATCAGCCCCAGCATTTT.

The chain recombines TRBV27 with TRBJ1-2; 11 bases map to TRBD1. This CDR3 is 16 amino acids long. After removal of 1 base from V and 7 bases from J, the junction contained 8 bases not matched to a gene. Germline V CDR1 and CDR2: MNHEY, SMNVEV (reference sequence). The DNA for the CDR3 is TGTGCCAGCAGTTTATTTCCGGGACAGGGGGGTCGTGGCTACACCTTC. Translated, it gives CASSLFPGQGGRGYTF.

The J gene is TRBJ2-3, the V gene TRBV28; no clear D. Trimming left V 5 bases short and J 4 bases short, with 7 bases between. CDR1 MDHEN and CDR2 SYDVKM come from the germline V gene. CDR3 length equals 12 residues. CDR3 residues: CASSTAADTQYF. CDR3 in DNA: TGTGCCAGCAGTACCGCGGCAGATACGCAGTATTTT.

In DNA, the CDR3 is TGTGCCAGCAGCACTCCGGGACTAGCGGGAGGCCCCCAGTACTTC. Translating it yields CASSTPGLAGGPQYF. The chain recombines TRBV6-5 with TRBJ2-5, with TRBD2 matching over 15 bases. In germline, CDR1 is MNHEY, CDR2 SVGAGI. The CDR3 contains 15 residues. The V and J ends lost 6 bases and 9 bases, in that order; junction bases with no gene match: 8.

V and J are TRBV28 and TRBJ1-6, with D unresolved. This CDR3 is built from 16 residues. Germline-derived CDR1 and CDR2 are MDHEN and SYDVKM. The V end lost 5 bases, the J end lost 0 bases, and 11 bases lay between the germline ends. CDR3: CASSGQPGSYNSPLHF. DNA of the CDR3: TGTGCCAGCAGTGGCCAACCGGGCTCCTATAATTCACCCCTCCACTTT.